These 31 T cell receptor beta chains were sequenced from one sample in a study of identical twins. TCRdb processed the 5' RACE reads anew with MiXCR; each CDR3 protein has one entry. The sample shows about 900,000 distinct CDR3 sequences, 12% of them seen only once. In addition, the sample was reused for a study of yellow fever vaccine responses in identical twins.

The source material was PBMCs. The receptors shown here come from a woman aged 18-29 years in good health.

This clonotype was observed many times. The rearrangement joins TRBV28 to TRBJ2-7, with 7 bases aligning to TRBD1. Germline V gene lookup returns CDR1 MDHEN and CDR2 SYDVKM. This CDR3 is built from 13 residues. The junction had 6 bases not matched to a gene; V was cut back by 7 bases and J by 3 bases. This chain's CDR3 is CASNRDRRYEQYF. The CDR3 nucleotides read TGTGCCAGCAACAGGGACAGACGCTACGAGCAGTACTTC.

The chain combines TRBV5-1 with TRBJ2-5; D call uncertain. This CDR3 is 15 amino acids long. Looked up from germline, CDR1 is SGHRS and CDR2 is YFSETQ. V was cut by 4 bases and J by 8 bases, with 21 bases left in between. The CDR3 sequence: CASSTHLKSSDTQYF. CDR3 DNA sequence: TGCGCCAGCAGCACCCACCTCAAAAGCTCAGACACCCAGTACTTC.

This clonotype was recorded many times. V and J are TRBV20-1 and TRBJ2-1, with D unresolved. The V and J ends lost 2 bases and 8 bases respectively, with 7 bases between them. CDR1 and CDR2 (germline): DFQATT, SNEGSKA (reference sequence). The CDR3 covers 11 residues. As DNA, the CDR3 is TGCAGTGCTAGACTTTTGGATGAGCAGTTCTTC. Translated: CSARLLDEQFF.

The genes are TRBV9 and TRBJ2-7, with 14 positions matching TRBD2. Unmatched junction bases numbered 5, after V lost 3 bases and J lost 3 bases. The CDR3 consists of 16 residues. CDR1 is SGDLS, CDR2 YYNGEE, per germline. CDR3 nucleotide sequence: TGTGCCAGCAGCGCGGGACTAGCGGGAGTGTACTACGAGCAGTACTTC. Residues: CASSAGLAGVYYEQYF.

This clonotype was seen a few times. CDR3 region: CASAEGGSNQPQHF. The CDR3 bases are TGTGCCTCTGCCGAGGGTGGCAGCAATCAGCCCCAGCATTTT. V is TRBV28 and J is TRBJ1-5; D not certain. Germline CDR1 reads MDHEN; CDR2 reads SYDVKM. V was shortened by 11 bases and J by 1 base, with 15 bases between the two germline ends. This CDR3 comprises 14 residues.

The rearrangement links TRBV24-1 to TRBJ2-3; either TRBD1 or TRBD2 may supply D (5 bases each). CDR1 and CDR2 (germline): KGHDR, SFDVKD. Trimming left V 3 bases short and J 10 bases short, with 16 bases between. The CDR3 sequence is 14 residues long. CDR3 nucleotides: TGTGCCACCAGTGATCCAGGGACCCTGGGGGCGCAGTATTTT. It yields the protein CATSDPGTLGAQYF.

This clonotype was observed a handful of times. This chain joins TRBV3-1 and TRBJ1-4; D not resolved. Trimming shortened V by 3 bases and J by 0 bases, and 11 bases separated the two germline ends. The CDR3 sequence is 16 residues long. The germline V gene encodes CDR1 LGHDT and CDR2 YNNKEL (reference sequence). The CDR3 loop is CASSQSSGATNEKLFF. In DNA form, the CDR3 reads TGTGCCAGCAGCCAGAGTTCTGGGGCAACTAATGAAAAACTGTTTTTT.

The table lists this clonotype with a count of one. This chain joins TRBV4-2 and TRBJ1-5; TRBD1 is a possible D gene (5 bases). V was trimmed by 8 bases and J by 0 bases, leaving 20 bases between them. Germline CDR1 and CDR2: LGHNA and YNFKEQ. This CDR3 has 17 residues. This CDR3 reads CASQPPRALYSNQPQHF. In DNA form, the CDR3 reads TGTGCCAGCCAACCTCCCAGGGCTCTGTATAGCAATCAGCCCCAGCATTTT.

The V gene is TRBV5-6, the J gene TRBJ2-3; D is unclear. V was trimmed by 2 bases and J by 8 bases, leaving 15 bases between them. The germline V gene has CDR1 SGHDT and CDR2 YYEEEE. The CDR3 length is 14 residues. The CDR3 region is CASSLGSSRGTQYF. Here the CDR3 DNA reads TGTGCCAGCAGCTTAGGTTCCTCCCGAGGTACGCAGTATTTT.

In its sample, this clonotype was seen a few times. The genes are TRBV15 and TRBJ1-3, with 7 bases matching TRBD1. The CDR3 is made up of 15 amino acids. Germline V gene data show CDR1 as LNHNV and CDR2 as YYDKDF (reference sequence). Trimming cost V 5 bases and J 3 bases; bases outside gene matches: 7. The CDR3 DNA sequence: TGTGCCACCAGCGGAGGGACAGTATATGGAAACACCATATATTTT. Encoded protein: CATSGGTVYGNTIYF.

V is TRBV27 and J is TRBJ1-2; D remains ambiguous. The CDR3 is 13 amino acids. Between the trimmed V and J ends, which lost 4 bases and 3 bases, there was a span of 9 bases. The germline gives CDR1 MNHEY, CDR2 SMNVEV (reference sequence). The CDR3 DNA is TGTGCCAGCAGTTCCCTGTGGCACTATGGCTACACCTTC. Protein product: CASSSLWHYGYTF.

A word on this clonotype: A much larger clonotype is one base distant, so this may be a read error. The CDR3 carries no conserved terminal phenylalanine or tryptophan, so it likely arises from a read error. The J gene is TRBJ2-7, the V gene TRBV2, with D perhaps TRBD1 or TRBD2 (6 bases each). Trimming removed 6 bases from V and 5 bases from J, with 14 bases in between. CDR1 is SNHLY, CDR2 FYNNEI, per germline. This CDR3 has 13 amino acids. CDR3 nucleotides: TGTGCCAGCAGATATTCCGGGGGCCACGAGCAGTACATC. Its protein product is CASRYSGGHEQYI.

The chain uses TRBV5-1 and TRBJ2-2, with 8 nucleotides matching TRBD1. The V segment lost 7 bases and the J segment 2 bases; nucleotides outside the gene matches: 4. Per the germline V gene, CDR1 is SGHRS and CDR2 is YFSETQ. The CDR3 has 14 amino acids. CDR3 nucleotide sequence: TGCGCCAGCGGGGGACAGGATAACACCGGGGAGCTGTTTTTT. This gives the protein CASGGQDNTGELFF.

This clonotype was seen many times. V usage is TRBV5-1 and J usage is TRBJ2-2; 10 bases line up with TRBD2. V lost 0 bases and J lost 4; bases outside the gene matches: 9. Germline V CDR1 and CDR2: SGHRS, YFSETQ. The CDR3 extends over 18 amino acids. This CDR3 reads CASSLVLAGVGTTGELFF. CDR3 nucleotides: TGCGCCAGCAGCTTGGTTCTAGCGGGAGTCGGTACCACCGGGGAGCTGTTTTTT.

The table lists this clonotype with many counts. The chain has TRBV28 and TRBJ2-4, with unresolved D. CDR1 is MDHEN and CDR2 is SYDVKM in the germline V gene. Trimming shortened V by 6 bases and J by 0 bases, and 15 bases separated the two germline ends. The CDR3 spans 16 residues. The CDR3 sequence: CASSPSTLLAKNIQYF. The DNA for the CDR3 is TGTGCCAGCAGCCCTAGTACCCTACTAGCCAAAAACATTCAGTACTTC.

Note on this clonotype: The junction shows a germline mismatch at one end, possibly a read error. The CDR3 bases are TGCTGTGCTAGAGATGGAAGACAGGGAGTCAATCAGCCCCAGCATTTT. Amino acids: CCARDGRQGVNQPQHF. The genes are TRBV20-1 and TRBJ1-5; 7 bases agree with TRBD1. Germline CDR1 is DFQATT and CDR2 is SNEGSKA (reference sequence). This CDR3 is built from 16 residues.

The J gene is TRBJ1-6, the V gene TRBV12-3 or TRBV12-4; D is unclear. The CDR3 contains 14 residues. The germline V and J ends were trimmed by 4 bases and 4 bases, with 8 bases remaining between them. The CDR3 coding sequence is TGTGCCAGCAGTTCGGGCATTTATAATTCACCCCTCCACTTT. Translated, it gives CASSSGIYNSPLHF.

The genes are TRBV24-1 and TRBJ2-5, with 10 bases identical to TRBD1. This CDR3 contains 16 residues. After removal of 3 bases from V and 7 bases from J, the junction contained 10 bases not matched to a gene. The germline CDR1 and CDR2 sequences are KGHDR and SFDVKD. The CDR3 nucleotides read TGTGCCACCAGTGATGCGACAGGGGGCGGTTTCGGGACCCAGTACTTC. This codes for CATSDATGGGFGTQYF.

The V and J genes are TRBV7-9 and TRBJ1-5, with D unclear. Per the germline V gene, CDR1 is SEHNR and CDR2 is FQNEAQ (reference sequence). CDR3 length: 14 amino acids. The germline V and J ends were trimmed by 3 bases and 8 bases, with 14 bases remaining between them. In nucleotides, the CDR3 is TGTGCCAGCAGCTTTTCCAACTCGGAGGAGCCCCAGCATTTT. The encoded protein is CASSFSNSEEPQHF.

There are a few counts of this clonotype. The rearrangement links TRBV15 to TRBJ2-2, with a weak D call TRBD2 (6 bases). V lost 1 base to trimming and J lost 1 base, with 7 bases between them. Looked up from germline, CDR1 is LNHNV and CDR2 is YYDKDF (reference sequence). CDR3 length equals 15 residues. The CDR3 loop is CATSRVRGNTGELFF. For the CDR3, the DNA is TGTGCCACCAGCAGAGTGCGGGGGAACACCGGGGAGCTGTTTTTT.

This clonotype has just a few counts. The V call is TRBV12-3 or TRBV12-4, the J call TRBJ1-1; D may be TRBD1 (5 bases). The CDR3 extends over 12 amino acids. V lost 5 bases and J 7 bases, leaving 11 bases between the germline ends. CDR3 nucleotide sequence: TGTGCCAGCAGTCCCTGGGGGGGTGAAGCTTTCTTT. Its translation: CASSPWGGEAFF.

This clonotype appeared a few times. The genes are TRBV5-1 and TRBJ2-3; 7 bases map to TRBD2. Per germline, CDR1 SGHRS and CDR2 YFSETQ. The CDR3 is made up of 15 amino acids. J was trimmed by 2 bases and V by 2 bases; bases with no gene match: 5. As DNA, the CDR3 is TGCGCCAGCAGCTTTACGGGGGGATCCACAGATACGCAGTATTTT. Protein product: CASSFTGGSTDTQYF. The whole variable domain, filled in from reference TRBV5-1 and TRBJ2-3, reads KAGVTQTPRYLIKTRGQQVTLSCSPISGHRSVSWYQQTPGQGLQFLFEYFSETQRNKGNFPGRFSGRQFSNSRSEMNVSTLELGDSALYLCASSFTGGSTDTQYFGPGTRLTVL.

The rearrangement links TRBV4-1 to TRBJ2-3; D ambiguous. Per the germline V gene, CDR1 is MGHRA and CDR2 is YSYEKL. V lost 2 bases to trimming and J lost 9 bases, with 18 bases between them. The CDR3 runs 15 residues. The CDR3 sequence is CASSQSDRAVGTQYF. CDR3 in DNA: TGCGCCAGCAGCCAATCCGACCGTGCTGTTGGGACGCAGTATTTT.

Many counts were recorded for this clonotype. The rearrangement links TRBV6-5 to TRBJ1-1, with a tentative D call TRBD1 (5 bases). V was cut by 2 bases and J by 2 bases, with 6 bases left in between. This CDR3 is 13 amino acids long. Germline CDR1 is MNHEY and CDR2 is SVGAGI. CDR3: CASSYRGNTEAFF. In DNA form, the CDR3 reads TGTGCCAGCAGTTACAGGGGAAACACTGAAGCTTTCTTT.

This clonotype occurred a few times. This sequence joins TRBV20-1 and TRBJ2-3; D not resolved. V lost 0 bases, J lost 4 bases, and 14 bases lay in between. The CDR3 extends over 15 amino acids. In germline, CDR1 is DFQATT, CDR2 SNEGSKA (reference sequence). CDR3 bases: TGCAGTGCTAGAGATTTTTTAACAGACTCAGATACGCAGTATTTT. As protein: CSARDFLTDSDTQYF.

V usage is TRBV7-9 and J usage is TRBJ2-1; 8 bases are a match to TRBD1. Trimming cost V 1 base and J 9 bases; bases outside gene matches: 5. CDR3 length: 14 residues. Germline CDR1 is SEHNR and CDR2 is FQNEAQ (reference sequence). The CDR3 DNA follows: TGTGCCAGCAGCTTAGTCCAGGGGGCGTGTGAGCAGTTCTTC. It codes for CASSLVQGACEQFF.

This clonotype was observed a few times. The chain combines TRBV11-2 with TRBJ2-1; TRBD2 aligns across 11 bases. V lost 0 bases and J lost 4; bases outside the gene matches: 5. There are 17 residues in the CDR3. CDR1 is SGHAT and CDR2 is FQNNGV in the germline V gene. CDR3 DNA sequence: TGTGCCAGCAGCTTAGAGTCAACTAGCGGGAGTTACAATGAGCAGTTCTTC. The encoded protein is CASSLESTSGSYNEQFF.

The chain couples TRBV29-1 to TRBJ2-5, with D unclear. This CDR3 spans 13 amino acids. Trimming shortened V by 0 bases and J by 5 bases, and 10 bases separated the two germline ends. The germline V gene encodes CDR1 SQVTM and CDR2 ANQGSEA. The CDR3 DNA reads TGCAGCGTTGAAGACTCGATTCGGGAGACCCAGTACTTC. Its translation is CSVEDSIRETQYF.

This clonotype showed up many times. The J gene is TRBJ2-3, the V gene TRBV4-1, with D perhaps TRBD1 or TRBD2 (5 bases each). Trimming removed 4 bases at V and 2 bases at J, with 13 bases between. CDR3 length equals 15 residues. CDR1 MGHRA and CDR2 YSYEKL come from the germline V gene. The CDR3 spells CASSRPRGDTDTQYF. DNA of the CDR3: TGCGCCAGCAGCCGCCCCCGAGGGGACACAGATACGCAGTATTTT.

This clonotype was observed a handful of times. This sequence joins TRBV11-2 and TRBJ2-4, with a possible D match to TRBD2 (5 bases). V lost 5 bases and J lost 1, with 27 bases in between. This CDR3 is built from 20 residues. Looked up from germline, CDR1 is SGHAT and CDR2 is FQNNGV. CDR3 in amino acids: CASSAGRPQSGSMAKNIQYF. The CDR3 DNA reads TGTGCCAGCAGCGCGGGCCGACCTCAGTCAGGTTCGATGGCCAAAAACATTCAGTACTTC.

The gene calls are TRBV19 and TRBJ2-2; TRBD1 matches 8 bases. Germline V gene sequence: CDR1 LNHDA, CDR2 SQIVND (reference sequence). V trimming: 1 base; J trimming: 4 bases; junction bases outside the gene matches: 5. This CDR3 spans 16 amino acids. As DNA, the CDR3 is TGTGCCAGTAGTATAGCCGGGACAGGAACCACCGGGGAGCTGTTTTTT. Amino acids: CASSIAGTGTTGELFF.